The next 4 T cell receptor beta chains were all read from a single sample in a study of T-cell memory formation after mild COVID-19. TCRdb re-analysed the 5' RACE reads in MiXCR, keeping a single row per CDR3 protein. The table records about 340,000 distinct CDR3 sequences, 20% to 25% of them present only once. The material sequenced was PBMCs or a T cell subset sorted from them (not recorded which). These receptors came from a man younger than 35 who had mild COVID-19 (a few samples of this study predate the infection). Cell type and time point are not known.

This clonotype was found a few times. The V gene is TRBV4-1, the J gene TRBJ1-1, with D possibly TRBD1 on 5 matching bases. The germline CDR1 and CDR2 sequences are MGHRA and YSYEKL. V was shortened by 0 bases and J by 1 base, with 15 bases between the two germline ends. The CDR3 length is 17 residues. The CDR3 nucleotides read TGCGCCAGCAGCCAAGAGACCCCTTTGGGGGGGAACACTGAAGCTTTCTTT. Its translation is CASSQETPLGGNTEAFF.

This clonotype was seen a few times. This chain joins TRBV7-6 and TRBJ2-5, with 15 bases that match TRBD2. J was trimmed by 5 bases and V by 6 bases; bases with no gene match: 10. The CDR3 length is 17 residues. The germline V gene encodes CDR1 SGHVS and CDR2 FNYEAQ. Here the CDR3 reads CASSGRTSGGAAETQYF. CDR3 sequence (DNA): TGTGCCAGCAGTGGCAGGACTAGCGGGGGGGCCGCGGAGACCCAGTACTTC.

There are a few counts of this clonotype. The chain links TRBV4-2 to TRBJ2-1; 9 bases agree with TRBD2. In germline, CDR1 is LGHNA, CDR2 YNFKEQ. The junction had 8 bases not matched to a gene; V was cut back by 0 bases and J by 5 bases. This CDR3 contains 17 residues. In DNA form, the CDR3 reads TGTGCCAGCAGCCAAGATGGTGGCGGGGGGGGGCACAATGAGCAGTTCTTC. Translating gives CASSQDGGGGGHNEQFF.

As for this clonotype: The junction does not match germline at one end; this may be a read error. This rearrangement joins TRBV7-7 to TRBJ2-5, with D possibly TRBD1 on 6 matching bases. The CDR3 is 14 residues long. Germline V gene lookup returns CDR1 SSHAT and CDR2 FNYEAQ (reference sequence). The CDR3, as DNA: TGTGCTAGCAGTCGGGACATCCTGGGGGAGACCCAGTACTTC. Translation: CASSRDILGETQYF.